This TCR beta chain appears in the sequencing data of a study of blood T cell repertoires in COVID-19. Clones were read by immunoSEQ multiplex PCR, and TCRdb kept only the in-frame ones, dropping some. The data contain 150,000 to 200,000 clones, 78% of them singletons. CDR1 is LNHDA, CDR2 SQIVND, per germline (reference sequence). There are 16 residues in the CDR3. Trimming took 9 bases from V and 3 from J; bases not matched to a gene: 8. The material sequenced was PBMCs or T cells enriched from blood (not recorded which). V gene TRBV19 combines with J gene TRBJ2-1; 13 nucleotides align to TRBD2. The TCR originated in a woman between 50 and 59 years old who had recovered from COVID-19. Written as DNA, the CDR3 is TGTGCCAGCCGAGGGACTAGCGGGACCCTCTACAATGAGCAGTTCTTC. It codes for CASRGTSGTLYNEQFF.